Here is one TCR beta chain with its context. Its target is not known. These data come from a study of post-analysis software for immune sequencing data. This CDR3 comprises 15 residues. Per germline, CDR1 KGHSH and CDR2 LQKENI. V gave up 0 bases and J gave up 6 bases, with 12 bases separating them. Study-wide results and caveats: Compared with controls, patients had more of about 5 TRBV segments, including TRBV5-6, TRBV5-1 and TRBV20-1. Co-batched samples clustered tightly together by F measure.

TCR beta cDNA libraries included unique molecular identifiers. T cells, about 0.95 to 11 million of them, yielded roughly 550,000 cDNA molecules. One entry per CDR3 protein results from TCRdb running MiXCR on the PCR reads. The repertoire includes a few hundred thousand distinct CDR3 sequences, around 31% of them detected once, and around 5.9% sits in the top ten. Specimen: blood. The V gene is TRBV18, the J gene TRBJ1-5, with D maybe TRBD1 (5 bases). This TCR was recovered from a girl aged 2 to 17 with multiple sclerosis. The CDR3 DNA reads TGTGCCAGCTCACCACCAGGGGATCGAACTCAGCCCCAGCATTTT. Protein product: CASSPPGDRTQPQHF.